One sample yielded the 6 T cell receptor beta chains listed below, sequenced in a study of blood T cell repertoires in COVID-19. Data came from immunoSEQ multiplex PCR; TCRdb stores just in-frame clones and leaves some out. The table records approximately 280,000 clones, 85% to 90% of them present only once. Specimen: peripheral blood. All receptors derive from a man between 35 and 55 years old with acute or convalescent COVID-19.

The J gene is TRBJ1-5, the V gene TRBV10-3; tentative D call: TRBD1 (5 bases). CDR1 is ENHRY and CDR2 is SYGVKD in the germline V gene. V was trimmed by 3 bases and J by 7 bases, leaving 10 bases between them. The CDR3 contains 13 residues. CDR3 coding DNA: TGTGCCATCAGTGACGGGGGATTCCAGCCCCAGCATTTT. Protein product: CAISDGGFQPQHF.

The chain links TRBV30 to TRBJ1-2, with TRBD1 matching 7 bases. The CDR3 length is 13 residues. V lost 5 bases, J lost 3 bases, and 6 bases stayed unmatched. Per germline, CDR1 GTSNPN and CDR2 SVGIG (reference sequence). CDR3 sequence reads: CAWGDRLYYGYTF. The CDR3 region has the DNA TGTGCCTGGGGGGACAGACTTTACTATGGCTACACCTTC.

The chain employs TRBV5-4 and TRBJ1-1; TRBD1 is a possible D gene (5 bases). This CDR3 is built from 15 residues. CDR1 is SGHNT, CDR2 YYREEE, per germline (reference sequence). Trimming took off 3 bases at V and 3 bases at J, with 15 bases between the two ends. CDR3 amino acids: CASSSFSREDTEAFF. CDR3 in DNA: TGTGCCAGCAGCTCATTTAGCAGGGAGGACACTGAAGCTTTCTTT.

This rearrangement joins TRBV18 to TRBJ1-2, with TRBD1 identical over 7 bases. The germline CDR1 and CDR2 sequences are KGHSH and LQKENI. The CDR3 contains 17 residues. With V trimmed by 3 bases and J by 3 bases, 13 bases remained unmatched. In DNA, the CDR3 is TGTGCCAGCTCACCCGCCTTAGTACAGGGGTATGACTATGGCTACACCTTC. This sequence encodes CASSPALVQGYDYGYTF.

V usage is TRBV10-2 and J usage is TRBJ2-3; 10 bases match TRBD2. Germline CDR1 reads WSHSY; CDR2 reads SAAADI. This CDR3 has 17 amino acids. Trimming cost V 3 bases and J 5 bases; bases outside gene matches: 11. CDR3 amino acids: CASSDARSSGGLDTQYF. The CDR3, as DNA: TGCGCCAGCAGTGATGCTCGATCTAGCGGGGGATTAGATACGCAGTATTTT.

The chain has TRBV12-3 or TRBV12-4 and TRBJ1-2; D gene ambiguous. The length of the CDR3 is 13 residues. V gave up 3 bases and J gave up 3 bases, with 8 bases separating them. As DNA, the CDR3 is TGTGCCAGCAGTTTTAGGGAGGACTATGGCTACACCTTC. Protein sequence: CASSFREDYGYTF.